This note documents a single T cell receptor (beta chain) sequence. RNA transcripts were the template, and TCR beta CDR3 regions were amplified from them. In the first round, RT-PCR was carried out with HTBI primers, and a multiplex PCR formed the second round. MiXCR, run by TCRdb on the multiplex PCR reads, gives a single entry per CDR3 protein. The table has around 1,200,000 distinct CDR3 sequences, roughly 35% seen once. This sample stems from a study of Graves' ophthalmopathy and Graves' hyperthyroidism. From germline, CDR1 is SEHNR and CDR2 FQNEAQ (reference sequence). The germline V and J ends were trimmed by 5 bases and 1 base, with 17 bases remaining between them. There are 16 residues in the CDR3.

The V and J genes are TRBV7-9 and TRBJ1-1, with D tentatively TRBD1 (6 bases). This receptor was taken from an adult man with Graves' hyperthyroidism. Sequences were obtained from peripheral blood or thyroid tissue (not recorded which). The DNA of the CDR3 is TGTGCCAGCAGCCCCGGAGGGGGATCAAGGAACACTGAAGCTTTCTTT. This sequence encodes CASSPGGGSRNTEAFF. The full variable domain, in which reference TRBV7-9 and TRBJ1-1 provide the parts outside the CDR3, is DTGVSQNPRHKITKRGQNVTFRCDPISEHNRLYWYRQTLGQGPEFLTYFQNEAQLEKSRLLSDRFSAERPKGSFSTLEIQRTEQGDSAMYLCASSPGGGSRNTEAFFGQGTRLTVV.